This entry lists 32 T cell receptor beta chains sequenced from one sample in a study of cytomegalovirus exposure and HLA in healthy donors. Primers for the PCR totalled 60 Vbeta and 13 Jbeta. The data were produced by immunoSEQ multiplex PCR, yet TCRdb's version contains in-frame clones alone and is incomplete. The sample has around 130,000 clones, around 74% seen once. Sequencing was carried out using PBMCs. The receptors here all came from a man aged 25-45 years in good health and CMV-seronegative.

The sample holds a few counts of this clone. Here the CDR3 reads CASSSPGRNGVEGYTF. CDR3 DNA: TGTGCCAGCAGTTCCCCGGGCCGGAACGGGGTCGAGGGCTACACCTTC. V is TRBV6-5 and J is TRBJ1-2; no reliable D call. This CDR3 spans 16 amino acids. V was cut by 4 bases and J by 8 bases, with 23 bases left in between. Germline V gene lookup returns CDR1 MNHEY and CDR2 SVGAGI.

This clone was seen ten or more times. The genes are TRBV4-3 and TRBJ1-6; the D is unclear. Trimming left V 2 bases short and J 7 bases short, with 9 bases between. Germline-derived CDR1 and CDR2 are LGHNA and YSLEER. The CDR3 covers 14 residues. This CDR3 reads CASSQTEGNSPLHF. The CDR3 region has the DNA TGCGCCAGCAGCCAAACCGAGGGCAATTCACCCCTCCACTTT.

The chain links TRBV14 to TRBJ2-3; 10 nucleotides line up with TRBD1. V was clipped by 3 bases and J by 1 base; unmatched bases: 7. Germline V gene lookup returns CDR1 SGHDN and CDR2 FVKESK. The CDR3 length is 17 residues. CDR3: CASSHPGTGVRTDTQYF. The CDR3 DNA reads TGTGCCAGCAGCCACCCAGGGACAGGGGTCCGCACAGATACGCAGTATTTT.

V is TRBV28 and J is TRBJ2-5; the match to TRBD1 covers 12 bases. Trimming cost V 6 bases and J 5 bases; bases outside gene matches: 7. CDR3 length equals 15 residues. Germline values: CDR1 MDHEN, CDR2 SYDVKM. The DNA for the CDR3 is TGTGCCAGCAGCACCGGGACAGGGGGCCGGGAGACCCAGTACTTC. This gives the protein CASSTGTGGRETQYF.

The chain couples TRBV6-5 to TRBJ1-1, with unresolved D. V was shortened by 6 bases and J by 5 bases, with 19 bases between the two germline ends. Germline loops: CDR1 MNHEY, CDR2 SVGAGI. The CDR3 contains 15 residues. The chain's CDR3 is CASSLVVGFGTEAFF. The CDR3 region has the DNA TGTGCCAGCAGCCTAGTTGTCGGGTTTGGGACTGAAGCTTTCTTT.

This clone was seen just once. CDR3 DNA: TGTGCCAGCAGCAAAGCTAGTACTAGCGGGGGCCACCCCACAGATACGCAGTATTTT. Translating gives CASSKASTSGGHPTDTQYF. This chain joins TRBV21-1 and TRBJ2-3; the table gives TRBD2 as D, unverified against the DNA. TRBV21-1 is flagged as a pseudogene. The CDR3 runs 19 residues.

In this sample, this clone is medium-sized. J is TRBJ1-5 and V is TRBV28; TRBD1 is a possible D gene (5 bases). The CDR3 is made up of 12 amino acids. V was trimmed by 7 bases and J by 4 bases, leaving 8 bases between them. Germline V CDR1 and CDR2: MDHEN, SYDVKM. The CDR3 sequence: CASMGGNQPQHF. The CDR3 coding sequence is TGTGCCAGCATGGGGGGTAATCAGCCCCAGCATTTT.

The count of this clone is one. In DNA, the CDR3 is TGCAGCGTAGGAACCCGGGACAGGGGGCCCTCGAACACTGAAGCTTTCTTT. Its translation: CSVGTRDRGPSNTEAFF. The rearrangement joins TRBV29-1 to TRBJ1-1, with 12 bases fitting TRBD1. Germline V gene data show CDR1 as SQVTM and CDR2 as ANQGSEA. This CDR3 contains 17 residues. The V gene end was trimmed by 6 bases and the J gene end by 1 base; junction bases not matched to a gene: 12.

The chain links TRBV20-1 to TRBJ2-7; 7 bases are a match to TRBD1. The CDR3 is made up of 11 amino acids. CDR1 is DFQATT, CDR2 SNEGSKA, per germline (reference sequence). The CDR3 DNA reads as TGCAGCGGGACAGTGGCCTACGAGCAGTACTTC. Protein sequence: CSGTVAYEQYF.

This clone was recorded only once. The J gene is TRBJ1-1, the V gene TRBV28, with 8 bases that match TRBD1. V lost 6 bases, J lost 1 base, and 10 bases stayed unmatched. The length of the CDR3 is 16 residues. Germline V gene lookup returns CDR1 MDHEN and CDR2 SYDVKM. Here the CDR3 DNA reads TGTGCCAGCAGCACTTTTGGACAGGGAACGAACACTGAAGCTTTCTTT. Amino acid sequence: CASSTFGQGTNTEAFF.

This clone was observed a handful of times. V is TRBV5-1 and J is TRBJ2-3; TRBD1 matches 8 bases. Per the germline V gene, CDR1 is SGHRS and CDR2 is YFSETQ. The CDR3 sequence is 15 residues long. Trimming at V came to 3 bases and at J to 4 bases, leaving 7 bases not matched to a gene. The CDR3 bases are TGCGCCAGCAGCTCCGGACAGGGTACACCAGATACGCAGTATTTT. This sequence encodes CASSSGQGTPDTQYF.

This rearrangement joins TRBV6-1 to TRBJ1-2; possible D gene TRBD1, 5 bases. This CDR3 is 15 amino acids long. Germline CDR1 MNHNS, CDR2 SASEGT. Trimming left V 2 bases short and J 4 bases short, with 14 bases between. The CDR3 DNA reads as TGTGCCAGCAGTGAAAGGGCAGGGAATAGCTATGGCTACACCTTC. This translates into CASSERAGNSYGYTF.

CDR3 residues: CASSSEAGKDTEAFF. The CDR3 DNA reads TGTGCCAGCAGCTCAGAGGCAGGGAAGGACACTGAAGCTTTCTTT. The chain is built from TRBV7-2 and TRBJ1-1, with a weak D call TRBD1 (5 bases). V lost 4 bases, J lost 3 bases, and 15 bases lay in between. Germline assignment: CDR1 SGHTA and CDR2 FQGNSA. The CDR3 extends over 15 amino acids.

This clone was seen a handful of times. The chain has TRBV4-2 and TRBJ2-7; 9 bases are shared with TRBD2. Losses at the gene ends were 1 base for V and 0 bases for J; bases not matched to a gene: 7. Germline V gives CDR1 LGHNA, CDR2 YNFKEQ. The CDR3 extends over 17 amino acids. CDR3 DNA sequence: TGTGCCAGCAGCCAAGGTAGCGGGAGACCGAGCTCCTACGAGCAGTACTTC. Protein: CASSQGSGRPSSYEQYF.

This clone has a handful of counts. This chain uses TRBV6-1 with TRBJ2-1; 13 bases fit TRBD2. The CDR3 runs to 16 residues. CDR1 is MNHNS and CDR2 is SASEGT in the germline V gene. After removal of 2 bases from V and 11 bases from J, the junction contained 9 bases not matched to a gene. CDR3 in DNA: TGTGCCAGCAGTGAAAACGGAATGGGACTAGCGGGACAGCAGTTCTTC. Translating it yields CASSENGMGLAGQQFF.

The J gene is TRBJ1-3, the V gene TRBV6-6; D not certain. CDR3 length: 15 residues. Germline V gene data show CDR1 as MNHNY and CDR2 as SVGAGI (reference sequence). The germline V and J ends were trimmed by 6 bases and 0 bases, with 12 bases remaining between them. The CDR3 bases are TGTGCCAGCAGGCGATCGACACCCTCTGGAAACACCATATATTTT. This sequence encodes CASRRSTPSGNTIYF.

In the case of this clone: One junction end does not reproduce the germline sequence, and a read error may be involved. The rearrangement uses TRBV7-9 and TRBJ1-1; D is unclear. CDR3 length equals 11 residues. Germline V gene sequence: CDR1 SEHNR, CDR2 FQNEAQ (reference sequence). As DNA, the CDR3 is TGTGCCAGCAGCTTAGAAGTCCCCCCCGGTTTT. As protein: CASSLEVPPGF.

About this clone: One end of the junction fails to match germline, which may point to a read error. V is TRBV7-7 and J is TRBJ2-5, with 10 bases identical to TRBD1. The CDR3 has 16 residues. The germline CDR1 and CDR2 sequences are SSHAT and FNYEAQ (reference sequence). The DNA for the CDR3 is TGTGCTAGCAGCTTAGGCCGACAGGGGGCTGGAGAGACCCAGTACTTC. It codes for CASSLGRQGAGETQYF.

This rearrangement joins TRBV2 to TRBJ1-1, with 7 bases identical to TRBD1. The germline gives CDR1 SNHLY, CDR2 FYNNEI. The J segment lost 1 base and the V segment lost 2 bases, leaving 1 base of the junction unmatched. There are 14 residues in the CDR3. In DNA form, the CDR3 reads TGTGCCAGCAGTGAAAGACAGGGGAACACTGAAGCTTTCTTT. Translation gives CASSERQGNTEAFF.

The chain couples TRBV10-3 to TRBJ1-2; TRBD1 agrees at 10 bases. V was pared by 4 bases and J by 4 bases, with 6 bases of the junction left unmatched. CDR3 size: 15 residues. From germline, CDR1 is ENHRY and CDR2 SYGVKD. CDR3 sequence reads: CAISVGTGDRYGYTF. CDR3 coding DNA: TGTGCCATCAGTGTTGGGACAGGGGATCGCTATGGCTACACCTTC.

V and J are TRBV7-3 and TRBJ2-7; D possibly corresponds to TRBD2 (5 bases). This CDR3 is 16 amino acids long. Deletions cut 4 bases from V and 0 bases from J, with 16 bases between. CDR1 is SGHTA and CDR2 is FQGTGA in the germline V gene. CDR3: CASSSRGGSPSYEQYF. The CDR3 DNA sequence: TGTGCCAGCAGCTCCCGGGGTGGGAGTCCCTCCTACGAGCAGTACTTC.

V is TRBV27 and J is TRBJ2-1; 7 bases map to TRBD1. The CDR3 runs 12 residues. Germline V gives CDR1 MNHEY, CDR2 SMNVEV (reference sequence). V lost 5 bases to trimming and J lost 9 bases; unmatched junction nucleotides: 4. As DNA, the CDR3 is TGTGCCAGCAGTCCACAGGGGACTGAGCAGTTCTTC. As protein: CASSPQGTEQFF.

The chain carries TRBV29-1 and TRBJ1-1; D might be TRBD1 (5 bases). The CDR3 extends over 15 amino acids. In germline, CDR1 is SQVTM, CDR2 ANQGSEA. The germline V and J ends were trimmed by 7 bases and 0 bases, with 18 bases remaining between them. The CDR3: CSAHQPRGVNTEAFF. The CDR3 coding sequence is TGCAGCGCCCACCAACCACGGGGGGTGAACACTGAAGCTTTCTTT.

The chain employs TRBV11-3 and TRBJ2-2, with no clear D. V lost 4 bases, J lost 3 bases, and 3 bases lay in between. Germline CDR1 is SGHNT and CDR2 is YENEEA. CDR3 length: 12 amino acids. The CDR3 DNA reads TGTGCCAGCAGCTCGTACACCGGGGAGCTGTTTTTT. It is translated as CASSSYTGELFF.

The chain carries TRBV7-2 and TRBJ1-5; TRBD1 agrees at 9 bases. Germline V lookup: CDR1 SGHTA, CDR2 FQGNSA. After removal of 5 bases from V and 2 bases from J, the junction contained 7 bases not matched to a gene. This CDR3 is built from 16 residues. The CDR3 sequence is CASSPGQGGGNQPQHF. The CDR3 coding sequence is TGTGCCAGCAGCCCGGGACAGGGTGGGGGCAATCAGCCCCAGCATTTT.

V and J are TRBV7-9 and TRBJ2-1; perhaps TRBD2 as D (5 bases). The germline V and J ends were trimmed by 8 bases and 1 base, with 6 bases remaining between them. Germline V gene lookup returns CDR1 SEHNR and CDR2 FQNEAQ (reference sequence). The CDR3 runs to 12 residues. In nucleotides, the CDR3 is TGTGCCAGCGGGAGATCCTACAATGAGCAGTTCTTC. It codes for CASGRSYNEQFF.

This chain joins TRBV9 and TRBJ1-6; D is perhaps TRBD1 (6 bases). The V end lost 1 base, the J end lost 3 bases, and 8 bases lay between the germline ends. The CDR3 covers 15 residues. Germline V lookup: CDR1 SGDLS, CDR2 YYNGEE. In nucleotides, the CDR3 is TGTGCCAGCAGCGTAACAGGGCACTATAATTCACCCCTCCACTTT. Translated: CASSVTGHYNSPLHF. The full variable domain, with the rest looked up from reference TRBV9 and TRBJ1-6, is DSGVTQTPKHLITATGQRVTLRCSPRSGDLSVYWYQQSLDQGLQFLIQYYNGEERAKGNILERFSAQQFPDLHSELNLSSLELGDSALYFCASSVTGHYNSPLHFGNGTRLTVT.

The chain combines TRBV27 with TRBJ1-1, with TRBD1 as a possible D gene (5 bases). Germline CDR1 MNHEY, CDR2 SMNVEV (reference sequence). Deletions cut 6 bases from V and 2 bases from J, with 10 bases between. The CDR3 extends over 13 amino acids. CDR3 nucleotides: TGTGCCAGCAGCTCTCAGGGTAACACTGAAGCTTTCTTT. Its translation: CASSSQGNTEAFF.

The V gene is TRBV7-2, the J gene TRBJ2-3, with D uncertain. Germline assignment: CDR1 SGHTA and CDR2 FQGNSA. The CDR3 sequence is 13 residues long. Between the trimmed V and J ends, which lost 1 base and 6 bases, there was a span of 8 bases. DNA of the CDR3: TGTGCCAGCAGCTTAGAACCGCGGGATACGCAGTATTTT. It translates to CASSLEPRDTQYF.

The CDR3 is CASGPEGPGAEAFF. The CDR3 nucleotides read TGCGCCAGCGGGCCTGAGGGGCCGGGGGCTGAAGCTTTCTTT. This chain links TRBV5-1 with TRBJ1-1, with TRBD1 as a possible D gene (5 bases). V was trimmed by 7 bases and J by 6 bases, leaving 19 bases between them. Germline CDR1 is SGHRS and CDR2 is YFSETQ. The CDR3 is made up of 14 amino acids.

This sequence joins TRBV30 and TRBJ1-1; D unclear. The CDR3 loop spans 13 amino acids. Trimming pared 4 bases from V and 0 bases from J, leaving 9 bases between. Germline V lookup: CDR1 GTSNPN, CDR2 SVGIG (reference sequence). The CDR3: CAWIINMNTEAFF. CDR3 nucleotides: TGTGCCTGGATCATAAACATGAACACTGAAGCTTTCTTT.

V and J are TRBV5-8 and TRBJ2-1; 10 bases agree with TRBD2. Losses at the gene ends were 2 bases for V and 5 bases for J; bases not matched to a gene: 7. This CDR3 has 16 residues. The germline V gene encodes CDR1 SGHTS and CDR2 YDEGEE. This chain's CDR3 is CASSFGLAGVHNEQFF. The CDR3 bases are TGTGCCAGCAGCTTTGGGCTAGCGGGGGTCCACAATGAGCAGTTCTTC.